The 29 T cell receptor beta chains below come from one sample, sequenced in a study of T cell responses to AZD1222 COVID-19 vaccine. Data came from immunoSEQ multiplex PCR; TCRdb stores just in-frame clones and leaves some out. The sample comprises about 80,000 clones, more than 85% of which are singletons, and about 8% rests with the top ten. This sample comprised peripheral blood, obtained 28 days after the second AZD1222 dose. The source is an adult who received the AZD1222 COVID-19 vaccine.

Concerning this clone: Other DNA sequences in this specimen translate into the identical CDR3. The chain recombines TRBV19 with TRBJ1-2, with 7 bases lining up with TRBD1. In germline, CDR1 is LNHDA, CDR2 SQIVND (reference sequence). The CDR3 extends over 12 amino acids. Losses at the gene ends were 9 bases for V and 2 bases for J; bases not matched to a gene: 3. CDR3 in DNA: TGTGCCAGCTCGGGACAGAACTATGGCTACACCTTC. It specifies CASSGQNYGYTF.

The rearrangement joins TRBV18 to TRBJ1-1; the D gene is possibly TRBD1 (5 bases). The CDR3 contains 15 residues. Germline V gives CDR1 KGHSH, CDR2 LQKENI. The ends were cut back, 6 bases at V and 1 base at J, with 15 bases in the middle. For the CDR3, the DNA is TGTGCCAGCTCTCCTCCTGGGGGAACGAACACTGAAGCTTTCTTT. Its translation is CASSPPGGTNTEAFF.

The chain uses TRBV19 and TRBJ1-6; no clear D gene. The CDR3 extends over 16 amino acids. The ends were cut back, 3 bases at V and 6 bases at J, with 15 bases in the middle. From germline, CDR1 is LNHDA and CDR2 SQIVND (reference sequence). CDR3 loop: CASSIVGTQPNSPLHF. CDR3 nucleotides: TGTGCCAGTAGTATCGTCGGTACTCAGCCTAATTCACCCCTCCACTTT.

This sequence joins TRBV24-1 and TRBJ2-2; TRBD1 matches 9 bases. The CDR3 is 15 residues long. The J segment lost 7 bases and the V segment lost 5 bases, leaving 7 bases of the junction unmatched. CDR1 and CDR2 (germline): KGHDR, SFDVKD. This CDR3 reads CATSASTGGVGELFF. In DNA, the CDR3 is TGTGCCACCAGTGCTTCGACAGGGGGGGTCGGGGAGCTGTTTTTT.

The CDR3 here is CASSLVGTSGRPEQFF. The CDR3 DNA is TGTGCCAGCAGCTTAGTGGGGACTAGCGGGAGGCCTGAGCAGTTCTTC. The V call is TRBV7-8, the J call TRBJ2-1, with 15 nucleotides matching TRBD2. Trimming took 1 base from V and 9 from J; bases not matched to a gene: 4. This CDR3 contains 16 residues. Germline CDR1 and CDR2: SGHVS and FQNEAQ.

This chain links TRBV5-4 with TRBJ2-5; TRBD1 matches at 7 bases. CDR1 and CDR2 from the germline V gene are SGHNT and YYREEE (reference sequence). This CDR3 region has 15 residues. V shed 4 bases, J shed 2 bases, and the junction held 8 bases outside the gene matches. CDR3: CASSDSRDSQETQYF. CDR3 nucleotide sequence: TGTGCCAGCAGCGACTCCCGGGACAGTCAAGAGACCCAGTACTTC.

The chain has TRBV10-3 and TRBJ2-7, with 7 bases identical to TRBD2. The V gene's germline CDR1 is ENHRY and CDR2 SYGVKD. Germline trimming cut 8 bases from V and 13 bases from J; bases unmatched to any gene: 11. The CDR3 contains 11 residues. The CDR3 bases are TGTGCCATCGGGGTCAGCGGGACCCACTACTTC. Translation: CAIGVSGTHYF.

This rearrangement joins TRBV11-2 to TRBJ1-2; 7 bases are a match to TRBD1. Per germline, CDR1 SGHAT and CDR2 FQNNGV. Losses at the gene ends were 2 bases for V and 2 bases for J; bases not matched to a gene: 2. This CDR3 contains 14 residues. CDR3 bases: TGTGCCAGCAGCTTATGGGGACAGAACTATGGCTACACCTTC. Amino acid sequence: CASSLWGQNYGYTF. The full variable domain, its missing parts supplied by reference TRBV11-2 and TRBJ1-2, is EAGVAQSPRYKIIEKRQSVAFWCNPISGHATLYWYQQILGQGPKLLIQFQNNGVVDDSQLPKDRFSAERLKGVDSTLKIQPAKLEDSAVYLCASSLWGQNYGYTFGSGTRLTVV.

The chain uses TRBV27 and TRBJ1-1; possible D gene TRBD1, 6 bases. There are 13 residues in the CDR3. Trimming stripped 7 bases from V and 0 bases from J, with 9 bases between. Germline CDR1 and CDR2: MNHEY and SMNVEV (reference sequence). In DNA form, the CDR3 reads TGTGCCAGCAAAAGGGACATGAACACTGAAGCTTTCTTT. As protein: CASKRDMNTEAFF.

The chain links TRBV23-1 to TRBJ2-7; D call uncertain. TRBV23-1 is noted as an ORF with a role that remains uncertain. The CDR3 sequence is 16 residues long. V was clipped by 0 bases and J by 3 bases, with 15 bases between them. The CDR3 loop reads CASSQSRHLWYYEQYF. Written as DNA, the CDR3 is TGCGCCAGCAGTCAATCGCGGCATTTATGGTACTACGAGCAGTACTTC.

This sequence joins TRBV10-3 and TRBJ1-1; D not certain. The V end was cut by 3 bases, the J end by 6 bases, with 11 bases between. CDR1 is ENHRY and CDR2 is SYGVKD in the germline V gene. CDR3 size: 13 residues. CDR3 nucleotides: TGTGCCATCAGTGACAGGCTCTTGGCTGAAGCTTTCTTT. It codes for CAISDRLLAEAFF.

DNA of the CDR3: TGTGCCAGCAGCTCCTTGGACACTGAAGCTTTCTTT. Encoded protein: CASSSLDTEAFF. V usage is TRBV7-8 and J usage is TRBJ1-1; D call uncertain. The CDR3 length is 12 residues. CDR1 is SGHVS, CDR2 FQNEAQ, per germline. V was cut by 4 bases and J by 3 bases, with 6 bases left in between.

V usage is TRBV15 and J usage is TRBJ2-7; 12 positions agree with TRBD2. Germline CDR1 and CDR2: LNHNV and YYDKDF (reference sequence). V shed 8 bases, J shed 2 bases, and the junction held 4 bases outside the gene matches. The CDR3 runs to 14 residues. The chain's CDR3 is CATAASGRAYEQYF. CDR3 in DNA: TGTGCCACCGCGGCTAGCGGGAGGGCCTACGAGCAGTACTTC.

V and J are TRBV6-5 and TRBJ2-7; tentatively, D is TRBD1 (7 bases). Per germline, CDR1 MNHEY and CDR2 SVGAGI. The CDR3 has 15 amino acids. Between the trimmed V and J ends, which lost 5 bases and 2 bases, there was a span of 16 bases. The CDR3 is CASSIQGGRTYEQYF. The CDR3 nucleotides read TGTGCCAGCAGTATTCAGGGGGGCCGCACCTACGAGCAGTACTTC.

This clone was found a few times. CDR3 sequence (DNA): TGTGCCAGCAGCCCGAGACTAGGTCCTGGAGAGCAGTTCTTC. It encodes CASSPRLGPGEQFF. The chain carries TRBV7-2 and TRBJ2-1; possibly TRBD2 for D (6 bases). There are 14 residues in the CDR3. V lost 5 bases and J lost 10, with 18 bases in between. Germline-derived CDR1 and CDR2 are SGHTA and FQGNSA.

This chain connects TRBV3-1 (or the pseudogene TRBV3-2) to TRBJ2-1, with 8 bases that match TRBD2. Unmatched junction bases numbered 13, after V lost 2 bases and J lost 4 bases. CDR1 and CDR2 from the germline V gene are LGHDT and YNNKEL (reference sequence). The CDR3 is 18 residues long. The CDR3: CASSQNPTSAFSYNEQFF. The CDR3 DNA sequence: TGTGCCAGCAGCCAAAACCCGACTAGCGCTTTCTCGTACAATGAGCAGTTCTTC.

The rearrangement joins TRBV6-6 to TRBJ1-3; no clear D gene. V lost 8 bases and J 4 bases, leaving 6 bases between the germline ends. Germline lookup yields CDR1 MNHNY and CDR2 SVGAGI (reference sequence). The CDR3 runs 11 residues. The CDR3 DNA sequence: TGTGCCAGCGGTGGGGGAAACACCATATATTTT. Translating it yields CASGGGNTIYF.

This clone was seen once. The genes are TRBV6-1 and TRBJ2-7, with D tentatively TRBD1 or TRBD2 (5 bases each). The CDR3 runs 15 residues. The V end lost 1 base, the J end lost 1 base, and 11 bases lay between the germline ends. The germline V gene encodes CDR1 MNHNS and CDR2 SASEGT. This chain's CDR3 is CASSEGGQGSYEQYF. Written as DNA, the CDR3 is TGTGCCAGCAGTGAAGGCGGGCAGGGTTCCTACGAGCAGTACTTC.

The V and J genes are TRBV7-6 and TRBJ2-1; D is unclear. Trimming took 1 base from V and 5 from J, leaving 9 bases between them. The CDR3 is 14 residues long. Germline lookup yields CDR1 SGHVS and CDR2 FNYEAQ. In DNA form, the CDR3 reads TGTGCCAGCAGCTTAGATCCCCAGGACAATGAGCAGTTCTTC. Translation: CASSLDPQDNEQFF.

The chain joins TRBV28 to TRBJ1-5; no clear D. With 2 bases removed from V and 7 bases from J, the gap between germline ends came to 6 bases. Germline V lookup: CDR1 MDHEN, CDR2 SYDVKM. This CDR3 contains 12 residues. CDR3: CASSLDVQPQHF. The CDR3, as DNA: TGTGCCAGCAGTTTAGACGTCCAGCCCCAGCATTTT.

The chain employs TRBV18 and TRBJ2-1, with 7 nucleotides matching TRBD2. With V trimmed by 3 bases and J by 8 bases, 10 bases remained unmatched. The germline gives CDR1 KGHSH, CDR2 LQKENI. This CDR3 spans 15 amino acids. The DNA of the CDR3 is TGTGCCAGCTCACCGAGGACTAGTAATAACTATGAGCAGTTCTTC. It specifies CASSPRTSNNYEQFF. The variable domain in full, completed from reference TRBV18 and TRBJ2-1, reads NAGVMQNPRHLVRRRGQEARLRCSPMKGHSHVYWYRQLPEEGLKFMVYLQKENIIDESGMPKERFSAEFPKEGPSILRIQQVVRGDSAAYFCASSPRTSNNYEQFFGPGTRLTVL.

DNA of the CDR3: TGTGCCAGCAGCCTCGGAAACACCATATATTTT. It translates to CASSLGNTIYF. This chain connects TRBV6-2 or TRBV6-3 to TRBJ1-3, with D uncertain. The ends were cut back, 6 bases at V and 4 bases at J, with 4 bases in the middle. The CDR3 spans 11 residues. The germline V gene encodes CDR1 MNHEY and CDR2 SVGEGT.

V is TRBV6-1 and J is TRBJ2-3, with 12 nucleotides matching TRBD2. The germline V gene encodes CDR1 MNHNS and CDR2 SASEGT. V lost 2 bases, J lost 2 bases, and 2 bases stayed unmatched. This CDR3 spans 16 amino acids. The CDR3 reads CASSEWTSGITDTQYF. In DNA form, the CDR3 reads TGTGCCAGCAGTGAATGGACTAGCGGGATCACAGATACGCAGTATTTT.

The sample holds a few counts of this clone. This chain uses TRBV10-3 with TRBJ2-1; D is unclear. The CDR3 is 14 residues long. The V end lost 2 bases, the J end lost 8 bases, and 13 bases lay between the germline ends. The germline gives CDR1 ENHRY, CDR2 SYGVKD. The DNA for the CDR3 is TGTGCCATCAGTGAGGTCGGTCAAGTATATGAGCAGTTCTTC. It codes for CAISEVGQVYEQFF.

The chain has TRBV27 and TRBJ2-7, with 9 bases identical to TRBD2. The CDR3 is 17 amino acids. CDR1 is MNHEY and CDR2 is SMNVEV in the germline V gene (reference sequence). Trimming cost V 6 bases and J 0 bases; bases outside gene matches: 12. The CDR3 region is CASRGTGTSKSSYEQYF. The CDR3 nucleotides are TGTGCCAGCAGAGGAACCGGGACTAGCAAGAGCTCCTACGAGCAGTACTTC.

The rearrangement uses TRBV6-1 and TRBJ1-2, with D uncertain. Trimming took 2 bases from V and 3 from J, leaving 7 bases between them. From germline, CDR1 is MNHNS and CDR2 SASEGT. This CDR3 comprises 13 residues. The CDR3 spells CASSERRDYGYTF. Written as DNA, the CDR3 is TGTGCCAGCAGTGAACGGAGGGACTATGGCTACACCTTC.

The chain carries TRBV28 and TRBJ2-5, with D hard to call. V shed 3 bases and J shed 4 bases, with 9 bases lying between them. The CDR3 is 13 amino acids. The germline V gene encodes CDR1 MDHEN and CDR2 SYDVKM. This CDR3 reads CASSFDWAETQYF. CDR3 bases: TGTGCCAGCAGTTTCGACTGGGCAGAGACCCAGTACTTC.

This clone has a handful of counts. The rearrangement uses TRBV28 and TRBJ2-5; 7 bases are shared with TRBD2. This CDR3 comprises 17 residues. Germline lookup yields CDR1 MDHEN and CDR2 SYDVKM. V shed 6 bases and J 5 bases; nucleotides not matched to a gene: 18. CDR3 coding DNA: TGTGCCAGCAGCACTTGGGGTAGCGGGTCCCTAGGGGAGACCCAGTACTTC. It specifies CASSTWGSGSLGETQYF.

The CDR3 is CSVEEGLAEGNRYF. In DNA, the CDR3 is TGCAGCGTTGAAGAGGGACTAGCGGAGGGGAATCGGTACTTC. J is TRBJ2-5 and V is TRBV29-1, with 11 bases that match TRBD2. The germline V gene encodes CDR1 SQVTM and CDR2 ANQGSEA. The V and J ends lost 0 bases and 13 bases, in that order; junction bases with no gene match: 10. This CDR3 contains 14 residues.